This TCR beta chain was obtained from a study of shared clonotypes between healthy human individuals. A word on this clone: Its matching antigen is unknown. Other nucleotide sequences in the sample specify the same CDR3.

Study-wide results and limits: Clonotype sharing levels among donors were expected to vary with sequencing depth.

The CDR3 totals 14 residues. V was cut by 0 bases and J by 6 bases, with 10 bases left in between. Germline lookup yields CDR1 MNHEY and CDR2 SVGAGI. Some clones are missing from TCRdb's copy, which holds only in-frame ones; the method was immunoSEQ multiplex PCR. The sample lists over 850,000 clones; about 80% were seen once. The sequenced sample was memory CD4+ T cells from PBMCs. Subset here: CD45RA-negative fraction. This chain uses TRBV6-5 with TRBJ2-3, with a weak D call TRBD2 (5 bases). This TCR was sampled from a man aged 18 to 29 in good health. Some clones in this sample may be carry-over from other donors' samples. The CDR3 nucleotides read TGTGCCAGCAGTTACTCTCTAGCAGGCGATACGCAGTATTTT. Translating gives CASSYSLAGDTQYF.